The present entry profiles one T cell receptor beta chain with its context. The V and J ends lost 1 base and 5 bases, in that order; junction bases with no gene match: 13. CDR1 and CDR2 from the germline V gene are SEHNR and FQNEAQ (reference sequence). This CDR3 has 17 residues. This specimen belongs to a study of T cell changes during pregnancy in multiple sclerosis. This table comes from immunoSEQ multiplex PCR, and its TCRdb copy is limited to in-frame clones, with some not included. This sample has approximately 60,000 clones; 94% occur once, and the top ten carry 3% to 3.5%. This sequence originates from a female donor with multiple sclerosis, enrolled in a pregnancy study. The sample in question was CD8+ T cells from peripheral blood mononuclear cells, obtained in the third trimester of pregnancy. The chain is built from TRBV7-9 and TRBJ2-5; TRBD2 agrees at 7 bases. The CDR3 spells CASSLGLRGGLVETQYF. The CDR3 nucleotides read TGTGCCAGCAGCTTAGGGCTGAGGGGAGGGCTGGTGGAGACCCAGTACTTC.